One and the same sample provided the 18 T cell receptor beta chains below, sequenced in a study of T-cell reconstitution after alpha-beta-depleted transplantation in children. The authors prepared the TCRbeta library with unique molecular identifiers. TCRdb processed the PCR reads anew with MiXCR; each CDR3 protein has one entry. The sample lists over 450,000 distinct CDR3 sequences, roughly 10% occurring once. Sample: PBMCs, taken before TCRalphabeta/CD19-depleted stem cell transplant. These TCRs come from a child aged 2 to 10 with inherited bone marrow failure, due to receive a stem cell transplant.

This clonotype was seen a handful of times. V is TRBV27 and J is TRBJ1-5, with TRBD1 identical over 7 bases. J lost 7 bases, V lost 5 bases, and 11 bases had no gene match. Germline CDR1 MNHEY, CDR2 SMNVEV (reference sequence). The length of the CDR3 is 15 residues. For the CDR3, the DNA is TGTGCCAGCAGTCCCAGACAGGGTACCGGGCAGCCCCAGCATTTT. This encodes CASSPRQGTGQPQHF.

This clonotype has only a few counts. This chain uses TRBV7-8 with TRBJ1-3, with no clear D. This CDR3 is built from 16 residues. Germline V gene sequence: CDR1 SGHVS, CDR2 FQNEAQ. The V and J ends lost 4 bases and 1 base respectively, with 14 bases between them. In DNA form, the CDR3 reads TGTGCCAGCAGCTGGTCGGTAGGGAGGTCTGGAAACACCATATATTTT. This encodes CASSWSVGRSGNTIYF. The variable domain in full, with the rest retrieved from reference TRBV7-8 and TRBJ1-3, is GAGVSQSPRYKVAKRGQDVALRCDPISGHVSLFWYQQALGQGPEFLTYFQNEAQLDKSGLPSDRFFAERPEGSVSTLKIQRTQQEDSAVYLCASSWSVGRSGNTIYFGEGSWLTVV.

This clonotype has a count of ten or more. The rearrangement uses TRBV20-1 and TRBJ2-3; weak D call: TRBD1 (5 bases). CDR3 length: 15 amino acids. CDR1 DFQATT and CDR2 SNEGSKA come from the germline V gene (reference sequence). The germline V and J ends were trimmed by 4 bases and 5 bases, with 19 bases remaining between them. Written as DNA, the CDR3 is TGCAGTGCTAATCCCTCCCAGGGCGGCATAGATACGCAGTATTTT. Residues: CSANPSQGGIDTQYF.

This clonotype was seen many times. The V gene is TRBV20-1, the J gene TRBJ2-7, with 8 positions matching TRBD2. From germline, CDR1 is DFQATT and CDR2 SNEGSKA (reference sequence). The CDR3 spans 16 residues. The ends lost 1 base at V and 2 bases at J; junction bases unmatched: 10. The CDR3 spells CSARVLRGGWTYEQYF. CDR3 bases: TGCAGTGCTAGAGTCCTCCGGGGGGGATGGACCTACGAGCAGTACTTC.

This clonotype has more than one count but fewer than ten. V usage is TRBV27 and J usage is TRBJ1-5, with unresolved D. Trimming pared 0 bases from V and 4 bases from J, leaving 13 bases between. In germline, CDR1 is MNHEY, CDR2 SMNVEV (reference sequence). The CDR3 sequence is 16 residues long. The CDR3 coding sequence is TGTGCCAGCAGTTTATCTGCCGGGGATGTTAATCAGCCCCAGCATTTT. It codes for CASSLSAGDVNQPQHF.

This clonotype was observed at least ten times. The chain carries TRBV4-3 and TRBJ2-1; D unclear. This CDR3 is 14 amino acids long. The germline V gene has CDR1 LGHNA and CDR2 YSLEER. V lost 1 base, J lost 11 bases, and 15 bases lay in between. The CDR3 protein is CASSQGRLGTQQFF. The CDR3 nucleotides are TGCGCCAGCAGCCAAGGAAGGCTAGGCACACAGCAGTTCTTC.

The chain couples TRBV7-9 to TRBJ2-7; no clear D. Deletions cut 7 bases from V and 6 bases from J, with 13 bases between. The CDR3 has 12 amino acids. The V gene's germline CDR1 is SEHNR and CDR2 FQNEAQ (reference sequence). The CDR3 bases are TGTGCCAGCACCCCGAGTAGGGTCGAGCAGTACTTC. This sequence encodes CASTPSRVEQYF.

There are many counts of this clonotype. This chain connects TRBV18 to TRBJ2-1; 8 bases match TRBD2. V trimming: 3 bases; J trimming: 0 bases; junction bases outside the gene matches: 7. CDR1 is KGHSH, CDR2 LQKENI, per germline. CDR3 length: 17 amino acids. The CDR3 nucleotides read TGTGCCAGCTCACCGCAACTAGCGGCAAGCTCCTACAATGAGCAGTTCTTC. Protein sequence: CASSPQLAASSYNEQFF.

Ten or more counts support this clonotype. The gene calls are TRBV4-3 and TRBJ2-2, with 7 positions matching TRBD1. This CDR3 contains 15 residues. Germline V gene lookup returns CDR1 LGHNA and CDR2 YSLEER. V was pared by 4 bases and J by 6 bases, with 8 bases of the junction left unmatched. This CDR3 reads CASSPIGQAAGELFF. CDR3 DNA sequence: TGCGCCAGCAGCCCTATAGGACAGGCGGCCGGGGAGCTGTTTTTT.

This clonotype occurred a few times. The rearrangement joins TRBV30 to TRBJ2-2, with a possible D match to TRBD1 (5 bases). Deletions cut 0 bases from V and 1 base from J, with 6 bases between. The V gene's germline CDR1 is GTSNPN and CDR2 SVGIG (reference sequence). The CDR3 loop spans 14 amino acids. The CDR3, as DNA: TGTGCCTGGAGTGTTGGACAGAACACCGGGGAGCTGTTTTTT. Translation: CAWSVGQNTGELFF.

In its sample, this clonotype was seen a few times. The rearrangement links TRBV20-1 to TRBJ2-7; TRBD2 might be the D (6 bases). Germline V CDR1 and CDR2: DFQATT, SNEGSKA (reference sequence). Trimming pared 5 bases from V and 6 bases from J, leaving 23 bases between. CDR3 size: 15 residues. The CDR3 DNA reads TGCAGTGCTGAACATGTAAGGCGGGGTTACGGCGAGCAGTACTTC. Its translation is CSAEHVRRGYGEQYF.

This clonotype has a count of ten or more. This rearrangement joins TRBV5-1 to TRBJ2-2; TRBD2 agrees at 8 bases. The J segment lost 7 bases and the V segment lost 0 bases, leaving 5 bases of the junction unmatched. CDR1 is SGHRS and CDR2 is YFSETQ in the germline V gene. This CDR3 is built from 15 residues. CDR3 loop: CASSLGAGEVGELFF. The CDR3 DNA reads as TGCGCCAGCAGCTTGGGAGCGGGAGAGGTCGGGGAGCTGTTTTTT.

This clonotype was seen ten or more times. The J gene is TRBJ1-1, the V gene TRBV27, with D possibly being TRBD1 (5 bases). Germline loops: CDR1 MNHEY, CDR2 SMNVEV (reference sequence). There are 14 residues in the CDR3. The V end lost 3 bases, the J end lost 1 base, and 9 bases lay between the germline ends. As DNA, the CDR3 is TGTGCCAGCAGTTTCGGACACCAGAACACTGAAGCTTTCTTT. This sequence encodes CASSFGHQNTEAFF.

A remark on this clonotype: A much more abundant neighbour one base away suggests this may be a read error. The genes are TRBV4-2 and TRBJ2-1, with a weak D call TRBD1 (5 bases). CDR3 length: 15 residues. Germline V gives CDR1 LGHNA, CDR2 YNFKEQ. With 0 bases removed from V and 8 bases from J, the gap between germline ends came to 14 bases. Written as DNA, the CDR3 is TGTGCCAGCAGCCAAGAGTCTTCCATAGGGGATGAGCAGTTCTTC. It yields the protein CASSQESSIGDEQFF.

The chain recombines TRBV23-1 with TRBJ1-5, with a tentative D call TRBD1 (5 bases). TRBV23-1 is flagged as an ORF with uncertain function. V was shortened by 6 bases and J by 2 bases, with 20 bases between the two germline ends. This CDR3 is 17 amino acids long. The CDR3 nucleotides are TGCGCCAGCAGCCATCCACGGGGACCGCGGGGCAATCAGCCCCAGCATTTT. Translated: CASSHPRGPRGNQPQHF.

The chain recombines TRBV12-3 or TRBV12-4 with TRBJ1-2, with D unclear. Trimming removed 3 bases from V and 0 bases from J, with 5 bases in between. The CDR3 consists of 13 residues. CDR3 amino acids: CASSFQSNYGYTF. In nucleotides, the CDR3 is TGTGCCAGCAGTTTTCAGTCTAACTATGGCTACACCTTC.

The V call is TRBV20-1, the J call TRBJ1-2; D ambiguous. Trimming left V 5 bases short and J 0 bases short, with 16 bases between. The germline gives CDR1 DFQATT, CDR2 SNEGSKA (reference sequence). The CDR3 extends over 15 amino acids. The CDR3 bases are TGCAGTGCTGCGGGCCGGGCTTTAGCTAACTATGGCTACACCTTC. Amino acid sequence: CSAAGRALANYGYTF.

There are many counts of this clonotype. The chain is built from TRBV6-2 or TRBV6-3 and TRBJ2-1; D might be TRBD2 (5 bases). Germline V gene data show CDR1 as MNHEY and CDR2 as SVGEGT. The length of the CDR3 is 11 residues. Trimming shortened V by 6 bases and J by 13 bases, and 13 bases separated the two germline ends. The CDR3 reads CASRASEVQFF. The CDR3 DNA follows: TGTGCCAGCAGGGCTTCGGAGGTACAGTTCTTC.